This T cell receptor (beta chain) was sequenced for a study of cytomegalovirus exposure and HLA in healthy donors. Notes on the study in general: CMV serostatus was the sole immune exposure information available.

Points on this clone: What it recognizes is unknown.

Germline loops: CDR1 ENHRY, CDR2 SYGVKD. The germline V and J ends were trimmed by 0 bases and 0 bases, with 8 bases remaining between them. The CDR3 is made up of 16 amino acids. With 60 Vbeta and 13 Jbeta primers, the PCR was carried out. TCRdb's table, derived via immunoSEQ multiplex PCR, lists solely in-frame clones and lacks some. The sample lists over 100,000 clones, nearly 65% occurring once. Specimen: PBMCs. J is TRBJ1-4 and V is TRBV10-3, with D unresolved. This receptor was identified in a man aged 40-50 years in good health and CMV-seropositive. The CDR3, as DNA: TGTGCCATCAGTGAGTCGATCGGTTCAACTAATGAAAAACTGTTTTTT. As protein: CAISESIGSTNEKLFF.